The entry that follows covers one T cell receptor beta chain sequence. Its antigen is not identified. CDR1 SGHVS and CDR2 FNYEAQ come from the germline V gene. V lost 5 bases and J lost 7, with 12 bases in between. This CDR3 comprises 13 residues. This PCR relied on a set of 60 Vbeta primers and 13 Jbeta primers. Measured with immunoSEQ multiplex PCR; TCRdb has only the in-frame clones, and not every one. Here the sample spans 120,000 to 150,000 clones, 70% to 80% being singletons. The sample belongs to a study of cytomegalovirus exposure and HLA in healthy donors. Background on the study: In a previous analysis, approximately 110 million unique TCR beta sequences were found from some 180 million T cells. Whole-study results and caveats: In a later analysis, TCR beta V- and J-gene trimming showed a link to a missense DCLRE1C variant. Another analysis was done later, and it associated approximately 18,000 TCR beta sequences with HLA alleles at 0.05 false discovery rate.

This TCR came from a woman between 50 and 59 years old in good health and CMV-seropositive. The sequencing sample was made of PBMCs. V gene TRBV7-6 combines with J gene TRBJ2-1; possible D gene TRBD2, 6 bases. DNA of the CDR3: TGTGCCAGCAGCCGCGGCCGGGGGAATGAGCAGTTCTTC. Encoded protein: CASSRGRGNEQFF.